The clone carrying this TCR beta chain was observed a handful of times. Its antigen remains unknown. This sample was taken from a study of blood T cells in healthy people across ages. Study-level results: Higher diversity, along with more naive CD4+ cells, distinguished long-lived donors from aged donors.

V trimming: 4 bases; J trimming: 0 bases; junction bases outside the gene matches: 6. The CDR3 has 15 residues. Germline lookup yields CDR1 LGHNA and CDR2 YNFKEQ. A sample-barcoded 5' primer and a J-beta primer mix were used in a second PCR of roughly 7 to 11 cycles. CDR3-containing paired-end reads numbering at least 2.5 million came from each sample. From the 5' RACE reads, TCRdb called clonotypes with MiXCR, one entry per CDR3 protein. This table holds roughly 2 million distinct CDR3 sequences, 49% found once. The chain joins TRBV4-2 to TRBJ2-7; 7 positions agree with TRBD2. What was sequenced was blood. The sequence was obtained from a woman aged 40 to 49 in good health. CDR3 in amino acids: CASSLTSTSSYEQYF. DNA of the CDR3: TGTGCCAGCAGCCTGACTAGCACGAGCTCCTACGAGCAGTACTTC.